This TCR beta chain was recovered during a study of beta chain features in type 1 diabetes. Study-wide results and limits: All four CD4+ subsets of Type 1 diabetes patients contained TCRB CDR3s that were moderately but significantly shorter. In cDNA sequencing, cells with high TCR expression could be over-represented.

A few counts support this clone. Antigen unknown. The V gene's germline CDR1 is SGDLS and CDR2 YYNGEE. This CDR3 comprises 15 residues. V shed 4 bases, J shed 10 bases, and the junction held 13 bases outside the gene matches. Reverse transcription of all isolated RNA meant that expressed TCRB transcripts were sequenced. Produced via immunoSEQ multiplex PCR; TCRdb's table is partial and in-frame only. The sample shows a few hundred thousand clones, approximately 13% of them seen only once. Sequenced material: naive CD4+ T cells from blood. The TCR comes from a woman between 18 and 29 years old with type 1 diabetes. The chain couples TRBV9 to TRBJ2-1; 8 nucleotides align to TRBD2. CDR3 DNA sequence: TGTGCCAGCAGCTCGGGAAGCGGGAGTTTAGGGGAGCAGTTCTTC. Its translation: CASSSGSGSLGEQFF.